Shown below are 20 T cell receptor beta chains from a single sample sequenced in a study of patients and donors after allogeneic stem cell transplantation. TCRdb itself ran the RT-PCR reads through MiXCR, one entry per CDR3 protein. Found here are more than 20,000 distinct CDR3 sequences, around 40% of them singletons; the top ten hold over 70%. The sequenced sample was blood, either unsorted or a sorted T cell fraction (not recorded which). These receptors were taken from a human donor who was either an allogeneic HSCT recipient or a stem cell or donor lymphocyte infusion donor (not recorded which). It is not recorded whose cells these are; they may come from a transplant donor.

This clonotype has a handful of counts. The chain is built from TRBV3-1 and TRBJ2-2; no clear D gene. In germline, CDR1 is LGHDT, CDR2 YNNKEL (reference sequence). Trimming pared 4 bases from V and 7 bases from J, leaving 13 bases between. This CDR3 region has 14 residues. The CDR3 nucleotides read TGTGCCAGCAGCCGTCTAACCAGGCTCGGGGAGCTGTTTTTT. Its protein is CASSRLTRLGELFF.

This clonotype was recorded a few times. CDR3 nucleotides: TGCGCCAGCAGCTGGAGGACAGGAGATAATTCACCCCTCCACTTT. Encoded protein: CASSWRTGDNSPLHF. The chain links TRBV5-1 to TRBJ1-6; 7 nucleotides line up with TRBD1. V trimming: 3 bases; J trimming: 5 bases; junction bases outside the gene matches: 5. Germline CDR1 and CDR2: SGHRS and YFSETQ. This CDR3 contains 15 residues.

The chain carries TRBV20-1 and TRBJ1-2; a weak D match, TRBD1 (5 bases). Germline CDR1 and CDR2: DFQATT and SNEGSKA (reference sequence). V gave up 0 bases and J gave up 3 bases, with 8 bases separating them. CDR3 length: 13 residues. The CDR3 sequence is CSARDTGYYGYTF. Written as DNA, the CDR3 is TGCAGTGCTAGAGACACAGGCTACTATGGCTACACCTTC.

This clonotype was picked up many times. V gene TRBV12-3 or TRBV12-4 combines with J gene TRBJ1-4, with unresolved D. This CDR3 spans 14 amino acids. Trimming stripped 2 bases from V and 7 bases from J, with 11 bases between. Here the CDR3 DNA reads TGTGCCAGCAGTTTATTCGGCGGTTTTGAAAAACTGTTTTTT. It codes for CASSLFGGFEKLFF.

The J gene is TRBJ2-7, the V gene TRBV9, with 7 bases fitting TRBD2. The length of the CDR3 is 14 residues. Germline assignment: CDR1 SGDLS and CDR2 YYNGEE. The junction had 6 bases not matched to a gene; V was cut back by 2 bases and J by 4 bases. CDR3 sequence reads: CASSVNWGGYEQYF. The CDR3 coding sequence is TGTGCCAGCAGCGTCAATTGGGGAGGGTACGAGCAGTACTTC.

The J gene is TRBJ2-2, the V gene TRBV6-5, with unresolved D. This CDR3 has 12 amino acids. V gave up 2 bases and J gave up 5 bases, with 3 bases separating them. CDR1 is MNHEY, CDR2 SVGAGI, per germline. The CDR3 reads CASSYGTGELFF. For the CDR3, the DNA is TGTGCCAGCAGTTACGGTACCGGGGAGCTGTTTTTT.

This clonotype was observed a handful of times. The chain carries TRBV16 and TRBJ1-5, with D unresolved. Germline V gene lookup returns CDR1 KGHSY and CDR2 FQNENV. The CDR3 is made up of 11 amino acids. Trimming took off 2 bases at V and 9 bases at J, with 5 bases between the two ends. DNA of the CDR3: TGTGCCAGCAGCCAACCAGGGCCCCAGCATTTT. It is translated as CASSQPGPQHF.

V gene TRBV29-1 combines with J gene TRBJ2-3; no clear D gene. Trimming shortened V by 8 bases and J by 3 bases, and 3 bases separated the two germline ends. This CDR3 has 9 amino acids. Germline loops: CDR1 SQVTM, CDR2 ANQGSEA. This CDR3 is CSLTDTQYF. The DNA for the CDR3 is TGCAGCCTTACAGATACGCAGTATTTT.

This clonotype turned up a few times. V and J are TRBV20-1 and TRBJ1-6; 9 bases line up with TRBD1. Germline V gene data show CDR1 as DFQATT and CDR2 as SNEGSKA (reference sequence). This CDR3 spans 17 amino acids. V lost 4 bases to trimming and J lost 9 bases; unmatched junction nucleotides: 16. The CDR3 DNA is TGCAGTGCTATCACCGTCGGGACAGGGAATAGTCCTTCACCCCTCCACTTT. It encodes CSAITVGTGNSPSPLHF.

This clonotype occurred a few times. This rearrangement joins TRBV20-1 to TRBJ2-5; possible D gene TRBD2, 5 bases. V lost 0 bases to trimming and J lost 5 bases, with 16 bases between them. The CDR3 has 15 residues. Germline V gene data show CDR1 as DFQATT and CDR2 as SNEGSKA (reference sequence). CDR3: CSARDQTRSLETQYF. The CDR3 DNA sequence: TGCAGTGCTAGAGATCAAACTAGAAGTCTCGAGACCCAGTACTTC.

The CDR3 sequence: CASSAGAADTQYF. The CDR3 bases are TGTGCCAGCAGCGCGGGGGCTGCAGATACGCAGTATTTT. The chain recombines TRBV4-2 with TRBJ2-3, with D maybe TRBD2 (7 bases). CDR3 size: 13 residues. The germline V and J ends were trimmed by 5 bases and 4 bases, with 10 bases remaining between them. The germline CDR1 and CDR2 sequences are LGHNA and YNFKEQ.

The rearrangement uses TRBV6-5 and TRBJ2-5; D gene uncertain. Germline assignment: CDR1 MNHEY and CDR2 SVGAGI. Trimming took 10 bases from V and 2 from J, leaving 14 bases between them. CDR3 length equals 13 residues. CDR3 bases: TGTGCCACGCCGATAGGCGGTCAAGAGACCCAGTACTTC. The encoded protein is CATPIGGQETQYF.

The table lists this clonotype with a few counts. This chain connects TRBV20-1 to TRBJ1-2; tentative D call: TRBD1 (6 bases). The CDR3 spans 14 residues. V gave up 6 bases and J gave up 0 bases, with 14 bases separating them. Germline V gives CDR1 DFQATT, CDR2 SNEGSKA (reference sequence). The CDR3 DNA sequence: TGCAGTGCCGGTAGAAGGGGGTCTAACTATGGCTACACCTTC. The encoded protein is CSAGRRGSNYGYTF.

The CDR3, as DNA: TGCGCCAGCAGCCCGAAGGTGGTTCACTCTGGAAACACCATATATTTT. Encoded protein: CASSPKVVHSGNTIYF. The chain uses TRBV5-1 and TRBJ1-3, with D unclear. This CDR3 comprises 16 residues. The V and J ends lost 4 bases and 0 bases respectively, with 14 bases between them. Germline assignment: CDR1 SGHRS and CDR2 YFSETQ.

The chain recombines TRBV5-1 with TRBJ1-1; D uncertain. The CDR3 loop spans 14 amino acids. V gave up 0 bases and J gave up 0 bases, with 6 bases separating them. Per the germline V gene, CDR1 is SGHRS and CDR2 is YFSETQ. The CDR3 loop is CASSLAGMNTEAFF. CDR3 sequence (DNA): TGCGCCAGCAGCTTGGCAGGCATGAACACTGAAGCTTTCTTT. Variable domain in full (rest from reference TRBV5-1 and TRBJ1-1): KAGVTQTPRYLIKTRGQQVTLSCSPISGHRSVSWYQQTPGQGLQFLFEYFSETQRNKGNFPGRFSGRQFSNSRSEMNVSTLELGDSALYLCASSLAGMNTEAFFGQGTRLTVV.

This chain uses TRBV6-2 or TRBV6-3 with TRBJ1-3, with D uncertain. The CDR3 spans 11 residues. Germline values: CDR1 MNHEY, CDR2 SVGEGT. Trimming removed 4 bases from V and 9 bases from J, with 7 bases in between. The DNA of the CDR3 is TGTGCCAGCAGTTCGATAGGCACCATATATTTT. This translates into CASSSIGTIYF.

The V call is TRBV7-9, the J call TRBJ1-6, with TRBD1 matching over 11 bases. Trimming took 4 bases from V and 8 from J; bases not matched to a gene: 1. Germline V gene data show CDR1 as SEHNR and CDR2 as FQNEAQ (reference sequence). There are 14 residues in the CDR3. The CDR3 reads CASSSGQGDSPLHF. The CDR3 region has the DNA TGTGCCAGCAGCTCGGGACAGGGGGATTCACCCCTCCACTTT.

This rearrangement joins TRBV4-2 to TRBJ2-2; D is unclear. The CDR3 length is 14 residues. CDR1 LGHNA and CDR2 YNFKEQ come from the germline V gene. Trimming left V 4 bases short and J 0 bases short, with 6 bases between. The CDR3 DNA follows: TGTGCCAGCAGCCTGCTCGCGAACACCGGGGAGCTGTTTTTT. This gives the protein CASSLLANTGELFF.

The chain recombines TRBV27 with TRBJ2-2, with 7 bases matching TRBD1. The CDR3 has 15 amino acids. The junction had 4 bases not matched to a gene; V was cut back by 6 bases and J by 0 bases. Germline V CDR1 and CDR2: MNHEY, SMNVEV (reference sequence). The CDR3 DNA sequence: TGTGCCAGCAGCTTAACAGGGGCGAACACCGGGGAGCTGTTTTTT. Translated, it gives CASSLTGANTGELFF.

The chain employs TRBV9 and TRBJ1-1, with TRBD1 identical over 9 bases. The length of the CDR3 is 14 residues. The V gene's germline CDR1 is SGDLS and CDR2 YYNGEE. Trimming at V came to 4 bases and at J to 4 bases, leaving 5 bases not matched to a gene. The CDR3 nucleotides are TGTGCCAGCAGCTACGGGACAGGGTTCACTGAAGCTTTCTTT. Encoded protein: CASSYGTGFTEAFF. The variable domain in full, completed from reference TRBV9 and TRBJ1-1, reads DSGVTQTPKHLITATGQRVTLRCSPRSGDLSVYWYQQSLDQGLQFLIQYYNGEERAKGNILERFSAQQFPDLHSELNLSSLELGDSALYFCASSYGTGFTEAFFGQGTRLTVV.